A single T cell receptor (beta chain) is shown here with its context. Its antigen is currently unknown. This specimen comes from a study of CD8 T cells in ankylosing spondylitis. The V end lost 1 base, the J end lost 9 bases, and 13 bases lay between the germline ends. Looked up from germline, CDR1 is GTSNPN and CDR2 is SVGIG (reference sequence). The CDR3 has 12 amino acids. Overall study findings and caveats: Within ankylosing spondylitis blood, a TCR beta motif made up of eight or nine highly homologous variants appeared to be characteristic. Prior work had noted some motif variants in reactive arthritis blood and synovial fluid.

TCRdb reprocessed the 5' RACE reads via MiXCR and lists one record per CDR3 protein. The profile shows more than 650,000 distinct CDR3 sequences, 12% of them singletons. The material sequenced was blood, either unsorted or a sorted T cell fraction (not recorded which). The chain employs TRBV30 and TRBJ2-7; D is unclear. The clonotype comes from a male donor with ankylosing spondylitis. CDR3 sequence (DNA): TGTGCCTGGAGTGCGTCAGGTGAAACGCAGTACTTC. Its protein is CAWSASGETQYF.